The 31 T cell receptor beta chains in this list originate from one sample, sequenced in a study of blood T cell repertoires in COVID-19. The repertoire was sequenced with immunoSEQ multiplex PCR; TCRdb's copy has only in-frame clones and lacks some. Of 130,000 to 150,000 clones in the sample, around 84% were seen once. Sequencing input: peripheral blood. The source of these receptors is a human donor in a cohort sampled during active COVID-19.

CDR3 bases: TGTGCCAGCAGCCCGGCGGGACAGACCTATGGCTACACCTTC. Its translation is CASSPAGQTYGYTF. The gene calls are TRBV5-4 and TRBJ1-2; 7 bases are shared with TRBD1. CDR1 is SGHNT, CDR2 YYREEE, per germline (reference sequence). The V segment lost 4 bases and the J segment 4 bases; nucleotides outside the gene matches: 7. The CDR3 spans 14 residues.

Concerning this clone: One end of the junction fails to match germline, which may point to a read error. The chain joins TRBV6-1 to TRBJ2-7, with D perhaps matching TRBD2 (6 bases). The germline CDR1 and CDR2 sequences are MNHNS and SASEGT. The CDR3 contains 14 residues. DNA of the CDR3: TGTGCCAGCAGAGAAGGGACTTGGACCTACGAGCAGTACTTC. Translation: CASREGTWTYEQYF.

In the case of this clone: Other nucleotide sequences from this sample produce the same CDR3. The rearrangement joins TRBV7-8 to TRBJ1-5; 7 bases align to TRBD1. The CDR3 has 16 amino acids. V lost 4 bases, J lost 7 bases, and 13 bases stayed unmatched. Germline-derived CDR1 and CDR2 are SGHVS and FQNEAQ. Here the CDR3 reads CASSSGQPREGQPQHF. CDR3 DNA: TGTGCCAGCAGCTCGGGACAGCCCCGCGAGGGACAGCCCCAGCATTTT.

This sequence joins TRBV3-1 (or the pseudogene TRBV3-2) and TRBJ2-7; D call uncertain. There are 14 residues in the CDR3. Per the germline V gene, CDR1 is LGHDT and CDR2 is YNNKEL (reference sequence). With 1 base removed from V and 0 bases from J, the gap between germline ends came to 7 bases. The CDR3 nucleotides are TGTGCCAGCAGCCAAGGTCCGAGCTCCTACGAGCAGTACGTC. It specifies CASSQGPSSYEQYV.

The chain employs TRBV4-2 and TRBJ2-3, with 7 bases matching TRBD2. The ends lost 0 bases at V and 4 bases at J; junction bases unmatched: 4. CDR3 length equals 15 residues. CDR1 is LGHNA, CDR2 YNFKEQ, per germline. The CDR3 DNA reads as TGTGCCAGCAGCCAAGATGCGGGAGCGTCAGATACGCAGTATTTT. Its translation is CASSQDAGASDTQYF.

The chain carries TRBV6-5 and TRBJ2-5; 9 positions agree with TRBD2. Unmatched junction bases numbered 7, after V lost 6 bases and J lost 5 bases. The CDR3 has 14 residues. Germline V gives CDR1 MNHEY, CDR2 SVGAGI. The CDR3 coding sequence is TGTGCCAGCAGCGCCGGGACTAGCCTCGAGACCCAGTACTTC. It encodes CASSAGTSLETQYF.

CDR3 sequence (DNA): TGTGCCAGCAGTGAAGGGGCTACGCAGTATTTT. Translated, it gives CASSEGATQYF. This chain uses TRBV2 with TRBJ2-3; no clear D. Germline CDR1 SNHLY, CDR2 FYNNEI. CDR3 length: 11 residues. The V and J ends lost 1 base and 8 bases respectively, with 4 bases between them. The whole variable domain, remainder taken from reference TRBV2 and TRBJ2-3, is EPEVTQTPSHQVTQMGQEVILRCVPISNHLYFYWYRQILGQKVEFLVSFYNNEISEKSEIFDDQFSVERPDGSNFTLKIRSTKLEDSAMYFCASSEGATQYFGPGTRLTVL.

V usage is TRBV7-2 and J usage is TRBJ2-2; TRBD2 is a possible D gene (6 bases). Trimming stripped 0 bases from V and 4 bases from J, with 12 bases between. CDR1 and CDR2 (germline): SGHTA, FQGNSA. The CDR3 is made up of 16 amino acids. The CDR3 here is CASSLAPGEITGELFF. The CDR3 nucleotides are TGTGCCAGCAGCTTAGCGCCGGGGGAGATCACCGGGGAGCTGTTTTTT.

The CDR3 loop reads CASSYSLQGDQPQHF. DNA for the CDR3: TGTGCCAGCAGTTACTCGTTGCAGGGCGATCAGCCCCAGCATTTT. The chain has TRBV6-2 or TRBV6-3 and TRBJ1-5; TRBD1 is a possible D gene (5 bases). Trimming removed 0 bases from V and 5 bases from J, with 11 bases in between. The CDR3 spans 15 residues. CDR1 and CDR2 (germline): MNHEY, SVGEGT.

This sequence joins TRBV27 and TRBJ1-2; tentative D call: TRBD1 (6 bases). CDR3 length: 16 residues. In germline, CDR1 is MNHEY, CDR2 SMNVEV (reference sequence). V was pared by 4 bases and J by 5 bases, with 20 bases between. CDR3 residues: CASSSLITGFAYGYTF. In nucleotides, the CDR3 is TGTGCCAGCAGTTCGCTAATTACAGGGTTCGCTTATGGCTACACCTTC.

V usage is TRBV6-5 and J usage is TRBJ2-7; 9 bases match TRBD1. This CDR3 has 13 residues. Per germline, CDR1 MNHEY and CDR2 SVGAGI. Germline trimming cut 5 bases from V and 6 bases from J; bases unmatched to any gene: 5. CDR3 sequence (DNA): TGTGCCAGCAGTCGGGACAGGGAATCCGAGCAGTACTTC. Translated: CASSRDRESEQYF.

This clone is a singleton in its sample. CDR3 in amino acids: CASRAGGRSWDVLFF. The CDR3 nucleotides read TGTGCCAGCAGAGCAGGGGGGCGCAGTTGGGATGTGCTGTTTTTT. This rearrangement joins TRBV6-5 to TRBJ2-2; the D gene is possibly TRBD1 (7 bases). V was pared by 6 bases and J by 13 bases, with 24 bases between. The CDR3 is 15 amino acids. Germline V CDR1 and CDR2: MNHEY, SVGAGI.

The chain uses TRBV7-9 and TRBJ1-6; D possibly corresponds to TRBD1 (6 bases). The V end lost 0 bases, the J end lost 7 bases, and 13 bases lay between the germline ends. The CDR3 sequence is 16 residues long. The V gene's germline CDR1 is SEHNR and CDR2 FQNEAQ (reference sequence). In DNA form, the CDR3 reads TGTGCCAGCAGCTTAGCGCTGGCTGGGGGCAATTCACCCCTCCACTTT. Its protein is CASSLALAGGNSPLHF.

The J gene is TRBJ2-3, the V gene TRBV14; weak D call: TRBD2 (6 bases). V lost 4 bases to trimming and J lost 0 bases, with 14 bases between them. Germline V gene data show CDR1 as SGHDN and CDR2 as FVKESK. This CDR3 spans 16 amino acids. The CDR3 here is CASSRGRIPSTDTQYF. Here the CDR3 DNA reads TGTGCCAGCAGCCGGGGGAGGATTCCTAGCACAGATACGCAGTATTTT.

CDR3 in DNA: TGTGCCAGCAGTTTTCTAAGGTCCGGGGAGACCCAGTACTTC. It encodes CASSFLRSGETQYF. This rearrangement joins TRBV28 to TRBJ2-5; D uncertain. The CDR3 sequence is 14 residues long. Germline V gene sequence: CDR1 MDHEN, CDR2 SYDVKM. Trimming stripped 3 bases from V and 5 bases from J, with 13 bases between.

This clone was recorded only once. V gene TRBV6-5 combines with J gene TRBJ1-5; D might be TRBD1 (6 bases). Between the trimmed V and J ends, which lost 6 bases and 0 bases, there was a span of 12 bases. The CDR3 loop spans 15 amino acids. Germline assignment: CDR1 MNHEY and CDR2 SVGAGI. The CDR3 spells CASRTGHYSNQPQHF. The CDR3 DNA follows: TGTGCCAGCAGGACAGGCCATTATAGCAATCAGCCCCAGCATTTT.

The chain combines TRBV7-3 with TRBJ2-1, with 10 bases aligning to TRBD2. This CDR3 has 15 amino acids. V trimming: 3 bases; J trimming: 6 bases; junction bases outside the gene matches: 5. CDR1 is SGHTA and CDR2 is FQGTGA in the germline V gene. The DNA of the CDR3 is TGTGCCAGCAGCTTTCGAGCGGGAGGGCTCAATGAGCAGTTCTTC. The encoded protein is CASSFRAGGLNEQFF.

This clone was counted a few times. This sequence joins TRBV7-9 and TRBJ1-4; TRBD1 aligns across 10 bases. With V trimmed by 4 bases and J by 9 bases, 5 bases remained unmatched. This CDR3 has 14 amino acids. CDR1 is SEHNR, CDR2 FQNEAQ, per germline (reference sequence). CDR3: CASSWTGGMKKLFF. CDR3 bases: TGTGCCAGCAGCTGGACAGGGGGAATGAAAAAACTGTTTTTT.

V usage is TRBV5-6 and J usage is TRBJ2-5, with D maybe TRBD1 (5 bases). This CDR3 spans 14 amino acids. Trimming took 1 base from V and 5 from J, leaving 12 bases between them. Looked up from germline, CDR1 is SGHDT and CDR2 is YYEEEE. The CDR3 sequence: CASSLSSGHETQYF. In DNA, the CDR3 is TGTGCCAGCAGCTTGTCATCAGGGCACGAGACCCAGTACTTC.

V is TRBV7-9 and J is TRBJ2-6; D is perhaps TRBD1 (6 bases). The ends were cut back, 5 bases at V and 0 bases at J, with 20 bases in the middle. The CDR3 is made up of 19 amino acids. Germline values: CDR1 SEHNR, CDR2 FQNEAQ (reference sequence). The CDR3 region is CASSPVGTGILSGANVLTF. CDR3 bases: TGTGCCAGCAGCCCGGTGGGTACAGGGATCCTCTCTGGGGCCAACGTCCTGACTTTC.

V usage is TRBV7-3 and J usage is TRBJ1-6; 9 nucleotides match TRBD1. V shed 4 bases, J shed 8 bases, and the junction held 6 bases outside the gene matches. The CDR3 covers 15 residues. Germline loops: CDR1 SGHTA, CDR2 FQGTGA. The CDR3 DNA sequence: TGTGCCAGCAGCTACGGGACAGGGACACATTCACCCCTCCACTTT. Translated: CASSYGTGTHSPLHF.

The chain joins TRBV28 to TRBJ2-5, with 8 bases identical to TRBD2. The CDR3 length is 15 residues. V trimming: 5 bases; J trimming: 5 bases; junction bases outside the gene matches: 10. In germline, CDR1 is MDHEN, CDR2 SYDVKM. CDR3 in DNA: TGTGCCAGCAGTCCCAGTCGGGGGGGCGGGGAGACCCAGTACTTC. Protein product: CASSPSRGGGETQYF. The whole variable domain, remainder taken from reference TRBV28 and TRBJ2-5, is DVKVTQSSRYLVKRTGEKVFLECVQDMDHENMFWYRQDPGLGLRLIYFSYDVKMKEKGDIPEGYSVSREKKERFSLILESASTNQTSMYLCASSPSRGGGETQYFGPGTRLLVL.

The chain carries TRBV19 and TRBJ2-7, with 7 bases identical to TRBD1. The germline gives CDR1 LNHDA, CDR2 SQIVND (reference sequence). The CDR3 contains 14 residues. V trimming: 5 bases; J trimming: 5 bases; junction bases outside the gene matches: 9. CDR3 sequence: CASSPSTGLNEQYF. As DNA, the CDR3 is TGTGCCAGTAGTCCTTCGACAGGGCTCAACGAGCAGTACTTC.

V gene TRBV6-6 combines with J gene TRBJ1-1; D is unclear. Germline CDR1 MNHNY, CDR2 SVGAGI (reference sequence). Trimming left V 0 bases short and J 10 bases short, with 6 bases between. The CDR3 contains 11 residues. CDR3: CASSYSSRAFF. The CDR3 region has the DNA TGTGCCAGCAGTTACTCGAGTAGAGCTTTCTTT.

The chain is built from TRBV6-5 and TRBJ2-3; D possibly corresponds to TRBD2 (5 bases). The germline gives CDR1 MNHEY, CDR2 SVGAGI. The CDR3 covers 13 residues. V lost 0 bases and J lost 8, with 9 bases in between. The DNA of the CDR3 is TGTGCCAGCAGTTACTCTGAGCGGACTACGCAGTATTTT. Translating gives CASSYSERTTQYF.

The chain joins TRBV11-2 to TRBJ2-1; 7 bases match TRBD1. J lost 8 bases, V lost 5 bases, and 15 bases had no gene match. The CDR3 covers 16 residues. Germline V gene lookup returns CDR1 SGHAT and CDR2 FQNNGV. CDR3 in amino acids: CASSELRRGRSDEQFF. The CDR3, as DNA: TGTGCCAGCAGCGAACTGCGAAGGGGGCGTAGCGATGAGCAGTTCTTC.

The chain combines TRBV28 with TRBJ2-7; no clear D gene. V was pared by 9 bases and J by 0 bases, with 12 bases between. Germline values: CDR1 MDHEN, CDR2 SYDVKM. The CDR3 totals 13 residues. CDR3 sequence: CASSKPSSYEQYF. CDR3 in DNA: TGTGCCAGTAGCAAGCCTAGCTCCTACGAGCAGTACTTC.

The V gene is TRBV6-5, the J gene TRBJ1-5; possible D gene TRBD1, 5 bases. CDR1 MNHEY and CDR2 SVGAGI come from the germline V gene. Trimming stripped 5 bases from V and 3 bases from J, with 11 bases between. The CDR3 consists of 14 residues. CDR3 region: CASSLRGDNQPQHF. The CDR3 nucleotides are TGTGCCAGCAGTCTCCGGGGGGACAATCAGCCCCAGCATTTT.

The V call is TRBV5-1, the J call TRBJ1-3; D is perhaps TRBD1 (5 bases). CDR3 length equals 13 residues. Germline CDR1 SGHRS, CDR2 YFSETQ. V shed 5 bases and J shed 4 bases, with 10 bases lying between them. The CDR3 loop is CASRPGSGNTIYF. The CDR3 DNA follows: TGCGCCAGCAGACCAGGGTCAGGAAACACCATATATTTT.

The gene calls are TRBV5-4 and TRBJ2-4, with a tentative D call TRBD1 (7 bases). CDR3 length: 15 residues. V lost 4 bases to trimming and J lost 1 base, with 12 bases between them. Looked up from germline, CDR1 is SGHNT and CDR2 is YYREEE (reference sequence). The CDR3 coding sequence is TGTGCCAGCAGCCGAGCAGGGGGGGCCAAAAACATTCAGTACTTC. Its protein product is CASSRAGGAKNIQYF.

V usage is TRBV30 and J usage is TRBJ1-2, with D possibly TRBD1 on 6 matching bases. CDR1 is GTSNPN, CDR2 SVGIG, per germline (reference sequence). This CDR3 is 13 amino acids long. Trimming stripped 5 bases from V and 2 bases from J, with 12 bases between. The CDR3 nucleotides read TGTGCCTGGGAGACCGGGACAAACTATGGCTACACCTTC. Translating it yields CAWETGTNYGYTF.